The 15 T cell receptor beta chains in this list originate from one sample, sequenced in a study of T cell responses to AZD1222 COVID-19 vaccine. Some clones are missing from TCRdb's copy, which holds only in-frame ones; the method was immunoSEQ multiplex PCR. Of over 75,000 clones listed, over 75% were seen once; the top ten hold around 3.6%. The sequencing here drew on peripheral blood, taken 28 days after the second AZD1222 dose. These receptors were obtained from an adult who received the AZD1222 COVID-19 vaccine.

This chain uses TRBV3-1 (or the pseudogene TRBV3-2) with TRBJ1-4; D uncertain. This CDR3 comprises 15 residues. Germline V gives CDR1 LGHDT, CDR2 YNNKEL (reference sequence). Trimming left V 0 bases short and J 4 bases short, with 9 bases between. The CDR3 sequence: CASSQEARNNEKLFF. CDR3 DNA: TGTGCCAGCAGCCAAGAGGCCAGAAATAATGAAAAACTGTTTTTT.

The chain links TRBV6-6 to TRBJ2-7; TRBD2 might be the D (5 bases). V dropped 9 bases and J dropped 1 base, with 19 bases sitting between them. Germline V gives CDR1 MNHNY, CDR2 SVGAGI (reference sequence). This CDR3 comprises 15 residues. DNA of the CDR3: TGTGCCAGTTCCACGGGCCAGCGGAAATCCTACGAGCAGTACTTC. Its protein is CASSTGQRKSYEQYF.

The V and J genes are TRBV5-4 and TRBJ2-1; D ambiguous. V lost 5 bases and J 0 bases, leaving 12 bases between the germline ends. The CDR3 contains 15 residues. Germline lookup yields CDR1 SGHNT and CDR2 YYREEE (reference sequence). Written as DNA, the CDR3 is TGTGCCAGCAGTTTAGCTGTAAGCTCCTACAATGAGCAGTTCTTC. This gives the protein CASSLAVSSYNEQFF.

The V and J genes are TRBV28 and TRBJ1-1, with no clear D. V lost 4 bases, J lost 2 bases, and 14 bases lay in between. The CDR3 covers 15 residues. Germline-derived CDR1 and CDR2 are MDHEN and SYDVKM. DNA of the CDR3: TGTGCCAGCAGTTCCTCCACTCGCAGCAACACTGAAGCTTTCTTT. It yields the protein CASSSSTRSNTEAFF.

This chain links TRBV11-3 with TRBJ2-7, with D possibly being TRBD2 (6 bases). Trimming cost V 5 bases and J 0 bases, with 14 bases left between them. This CDR3 spans 15 amino acids. Per germline, CDR1 SGHNT and CDR2 YENEEA. The CDR3 DNA reads as TGTGCCAGCAGCCCCGGACCGGAGGGCTCCTACGAGCAGTACTTC. Translation: CASSPGPEGSYEQYF.

This chain joins TRBV7-3 and TRBJ2-1; TRBD2 agrees at 13 bases. Losses at the gene ends were 0 bases for V and 10 bases for J; bases not matched to a gene: 3. Germline values: CDR1 SGHTA, CDR2 FQGTGA. This CDR3 contains 15 residues. As DNA, the CDR3 is TGTGCCAGCAGCTTAACTCCGGGACTAGCGGGAGAGCAGTTCTTC. It translates to CASSLTPGLAGEQFF.

The chain recombines TRBV4-3 with TRBJ1-4; D uncertain. Trimming removed 0 bases at V and 0 bases at J, with 5 bases between. The germline gives CDR1 LGHNA, CDR2 YSLEER. This CDR3 comprises 15 residues. In nucleotides, the CDR3 is TGCGCCAGCAGCCAAGAGGTATCAACTAATGAAAAACTGTTTTTT. Translated: CASSQEVSTNEKLFF.

The genes are TRBV4-2 and TRBJ2-5, with 9 bases aligning to TRBD2. V lost 2 bases, J lost 5 bases, and 6 bases stayed unmatched. The CDR3 is 15 amino acids. Germline values: CDR1 LGHNA, CDR2 YNFKEQ. The CDR3 DNA sequence: TGTGCCAGCAGCCAACCTGGCGGGAGGGGGGAGACCCAGTACTTC. It specifies CASSQPGGRGETQYF.

V gene TRBV28 combines with J gene TRBJ1-4, with D possibly being TRBD1 (5 bases). The CDR3 totals 16 residues. Germline CDR1 MDHEN, CDR2 SYDVKM. V was shortened by 8 bases and J by 0 bases, with 16 bases between the two germline ends. The CDR3 nucleotides read TGTGCCAGCCGCTCACGCAGGGCTACAACTAATGAAAAACTGTTTTTT. Translating it yields CASRSRRATTNEKLFF.

The rearrangement uses TRBV30 and TRBJ1-3, with D perhaps matching TRBD1 (5 bases). V lost 3 bases and J 0 bases, leaving 12 bases between the germline ends. CDR1 GTSNPN and CDR2 SVGIG come from the germline V gene (reference sequence). The CDR3 covers 15 residues. The CDR3 bases are TGTGCCTGGAGGGGGCGCCTCAGCTCTGGAAACACCATATATTTT. Residues: CAWRGRLSSGNTIYF.

The chain combines TRBV27 with TRBJ2-4; TRBD1 aligns across 7 bases. The CDR3 is made up of 13 amino acids. V trimming: 5 bases; J trimming: 9 bases; junction bases outside the gene matches: 7. Germline CDR1 and CDR2: MNHEY and SMNVEV (reference sequence). CDR3 region: CASSPTGAGIQYF. DNA for the CDR3: TGTGCCAGCAGTCCTACAGGGGCGGGCATTCAGTACTTC.

J is TRBJ2-2 and V is TRBV15, with 9 bases aligning to TRBD1. Germline CDR1 LNHNV, CDR2 YYDKDF (reference sequence). The CDR3 has 17 amino acids. V shed 5 bases, J shed 6 bases, and the junction held 13 bases outside the gene matches. DNA for the CDR3: TGTGCCACCAGCGATGGGACAGGGCGCCTTAGGGCCGGGGAGCTGTTTTTT. It yields the protein CATSDGTGRLRAGELFF.

The chain links TRBV10-2 to TRBJ2-7; D gene unclear. The germline V gene encodes CDR1 WSHSY and CDR2 SAAADI. The CDR3 covers 17 residues. Trimming shortened V by 0 bases and J by 0 bases, and 15 bases separated the two germline ends. CDR3 protein: CASSESRNSASSYEQYF. CDR3 DNA sequence: TGCGCCAGCAGTGAGTCGAGGAACTCCGCGAGCTCCTACGAGCAGTACTTC.

This sequence joins TRBV5-1 and TRBJ1-4, with TRBD1 matching 7 bases. Germline CDR1 reads SGHRS; CDR2 reads YFSETQ. The length of the CDR3 is 17 residues. V was clipped by 2 bases and J by 3 bases; unmatched bases: 10. CDR3 region: CASSFSPGTVSNEKLFF. In DNA, the CDR3 is TGCGCCAGCAGCTTTAGTCCCGGGACAGTGTCTAATGAAAAACTGTTTTTT. The entire variable domain, with the rest obtained from reference TRBV5-1 and TRBJ1-4, is as follows: KAGVTQTPRYLIKTRGQQVTLSCSPISGHRSVSWYQQTPGQGLQFLFEYFSETQRNKGNFPGRFSGRQFSNSRSEMNVSTLELGDSALYLCASSFSPGTVSNEKLFFGSGTQLSVL.

The chain has TRBV6-5 and TRBJ2-7; D is undetermined. V dropped 8 bases and J dropped 3 bases, with 20 bases sitting between them. The CDR3 runs 15 residues. Germline CDR1 reads MNHEY; CDR2 reads SVGAGI. The CDR3: CASVFVGEGNYEQYF. The CDR3 nucleotides read TGTGCCAGCGTGTTTGTTGGGGAAGGAAACTACGAGCAGTACTTC.